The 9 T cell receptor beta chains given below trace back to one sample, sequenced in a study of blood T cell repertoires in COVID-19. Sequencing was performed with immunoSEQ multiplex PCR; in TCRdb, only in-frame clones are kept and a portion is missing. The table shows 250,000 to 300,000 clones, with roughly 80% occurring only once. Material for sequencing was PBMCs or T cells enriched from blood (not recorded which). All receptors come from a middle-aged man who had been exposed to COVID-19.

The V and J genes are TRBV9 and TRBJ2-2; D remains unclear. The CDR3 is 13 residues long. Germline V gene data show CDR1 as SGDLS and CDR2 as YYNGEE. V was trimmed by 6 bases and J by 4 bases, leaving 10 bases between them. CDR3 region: CASTVGGTGELFF. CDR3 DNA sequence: TGTGCCAGCACCGTCGGCGGCACCGGGGAGCTGTTTTTT.

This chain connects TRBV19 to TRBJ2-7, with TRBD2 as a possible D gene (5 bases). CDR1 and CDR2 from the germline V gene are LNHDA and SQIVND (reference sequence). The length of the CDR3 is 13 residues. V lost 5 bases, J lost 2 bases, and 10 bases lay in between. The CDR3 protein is CASSASSAYEQYF. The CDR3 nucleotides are TGTGCCAGTAGTGCTAGCTCGGCCTACGAGCAGTACTTC.

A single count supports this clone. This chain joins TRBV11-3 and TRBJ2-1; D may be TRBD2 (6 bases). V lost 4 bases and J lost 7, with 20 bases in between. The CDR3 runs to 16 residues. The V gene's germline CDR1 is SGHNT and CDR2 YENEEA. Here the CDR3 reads CASSSRGLAGGNEQFF. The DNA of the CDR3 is TGTGCCAGCAGCTCCCGCGGGCTAGCTGGAGGGAATGAGCAGTTCTTC.

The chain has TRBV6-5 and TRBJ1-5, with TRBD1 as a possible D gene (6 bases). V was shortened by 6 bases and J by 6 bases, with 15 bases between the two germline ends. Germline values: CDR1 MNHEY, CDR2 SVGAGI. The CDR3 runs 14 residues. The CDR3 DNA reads TGTGCCAGCAGCCCCGTGAACAGGGCTCAGCCCCAGCATTTT. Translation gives CASSPVNRAQPQHF.

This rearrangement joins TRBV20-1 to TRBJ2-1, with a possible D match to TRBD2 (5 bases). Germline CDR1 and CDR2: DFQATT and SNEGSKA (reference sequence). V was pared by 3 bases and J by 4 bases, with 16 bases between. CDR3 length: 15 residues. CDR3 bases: TGCAGTGCTAGTTCCCTCCGGGGAAATTACAATGAGCAGTTCTTC. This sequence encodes CSASSLRGNYNEQFF.

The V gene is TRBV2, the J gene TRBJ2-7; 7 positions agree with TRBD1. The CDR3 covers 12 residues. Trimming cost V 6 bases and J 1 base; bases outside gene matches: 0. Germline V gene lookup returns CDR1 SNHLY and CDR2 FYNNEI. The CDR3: CASRQGSYEQYF. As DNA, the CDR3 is TGTGCCAGCAGACAGGGGTCCTACGAGCAGTACTTC. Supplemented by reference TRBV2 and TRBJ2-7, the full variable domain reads EPEVTQTPSHQVTQMGQEVILRCVPISNHLYFYWYRQILGQKVEFLVSFYNNEISEKSEIFDDQFSVERPDGSNFTLKIRSTKLEDSAMYFCASRQGSYEQYFGPGTRLTVT.

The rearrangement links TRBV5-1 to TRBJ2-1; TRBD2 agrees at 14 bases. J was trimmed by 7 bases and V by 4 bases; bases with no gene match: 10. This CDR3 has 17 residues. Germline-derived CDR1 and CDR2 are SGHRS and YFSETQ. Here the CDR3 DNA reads TGCGCCAGCAGCCCAGGGACTAGCGGGAGCAAAGGGAATGAGCAGTTCTTC. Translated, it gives CASSPGTSGSKGNEQFF.

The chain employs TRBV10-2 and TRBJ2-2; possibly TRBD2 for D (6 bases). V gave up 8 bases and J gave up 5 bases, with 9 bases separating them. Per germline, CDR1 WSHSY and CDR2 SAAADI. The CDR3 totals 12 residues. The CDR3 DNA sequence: TGCGCCAGCCAGGAGGGGACCGGGGAGCTGTTTTTT. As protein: CASQEGTGELFF.

The CDR3 sequence is CASSLYEGTGYEQYF. CDR3 bases: TGTGCCAGCAGCTTGTACGAAGGGACAGGCTACGAGCAGTACTTC. The V gene is TRBV7-9, the J gene TRBJ2-7, with 8 bases matching TRBD1. Germline V gene data show CDR1 as SEHNR and CDR2 as FQNEAQ (reference sequence). Trimming removed 3 bases from V and 3 bases from J; junction bases left unmatched: 7. This CDR3 is 15 amino acids long.